One T cell receptor (beta chain) is described in this entry. The data were taken from a study of control samples from healthy donors and cancer patients. TCRdb keeps only in-frame clones here, not all; method: immunoSEQ multiplex PCR. The data hold 95,000 to 150,000 clones, with about 90% observed a single time. Trimming left V 4 bases short and J 5 bases short, with 17 bases between. The V gene's germline CDR1 is MGHRA and CDR2 YSYEKL. This CDR3 spans 15 amino acids. J is TRBJ1-1 and V is TRBV4-1; D is unresolved. This sequence originates from a man between 18 and 35 years old in good health. The sequencing input was blood. CDR3 sequence: CASSLPHQTSTEAFF. The CDR3 nucleotides read TGCGCCAGCAGCCTACCGCATCAAACGTCTACTGAAGCTTTCTTT.